The clone carrying this TCR beta chain appeared a few times. What it binds is not known. PCR was performed a second time for about 7 to 11 cycles using a sample-barcoded 5' primer and a J-beta primer mix. Every molecule of cDNA carried a tag from a template-switch adaptor with 12 random nucleotides. A minimum of 2.5 million CDR3-containing paired-end reads was obtained for each sample. TCRdb itself ran the 5' RACE reads through MiXCR, one entry per CDR3 protein. Among roughly 570,000 distinct CDR3 sequences, 25% to 30% were seen once, and the ten largest hold approximately 17%. These data come from a study of blood T cells in healthy people across ages. Whole-study results and caveats: Compared with aged donors, long-lived donors showed fewer expanded clones, suggesting selection.

Trimming took off 3 bases at V and 7 bases at J, with 13 bases between the two ends. The CDR3 is 13 residues long. Germline CDR1 MNHEY, CDR2 SMNVEV (reference sequence). Per sample, no less than 6 micrograms of total RNA were extracted. Material: blood. This rearrangement joins TRBV27 to TRBJ2-7; D possibly corresponds to TRBD1 (6 bases). The TCR was taken from a woman aged 70-85 years in good health. The CDR3 protein is CASSFLGGREQYF. The CDR3 bases are TGTGCCAGCAGTTTCCTTGGGGGCCGGGAGCAGTACTTC.